The clone carrying this T cell receptor (beta chain) turned up a few times. The antigen is unknown. TCRdb called the 5' RACE reads again in MiXCR, with one record for every CDR3 protein. The top ten clones hold about 15% of a sample with 400,000 or so distinct CDR3 sequences, 6.2% of them seen once. Trimming stripped 4 bases from V and 5 bases from J, with 18 bases between. There are 15 residues in the CDR3. From germline, CDR1 is SGHNT and CDR2 YYREEE (reference sequence). The data originate from a study of T cells after yellow fever vaccination. Study-wide context: Fractions containing few cells were prepared with SMART-Seq v4 Ultra Low Input. The study, taken as a whole, reports: Post-booster samples contained most primary-vaccination clones (around 95% CD4, approximately 88% CD8).

This clonotype was obtained from a man aged 25-40 years who received the YFV17D yellow fever vaccine. The J gene is TRBJ2-5, the V gene TRBV5-4; possibly TRBD2 for D (6 bases). The input for sequencing was PBMCs, taken 5 days after the yellow fever booster vaccination. CDR3: CASSASAGPLETQYF. The CDR3 DNA reads TGTGCCAGCAGCGCTAGCGCGGGGCCCCTGGAGACCCAGTACTTC.